The 5 T cell receptor beta chains listed next were all sequenced from one sample in a study of blood T cells in healthy people across ages. Alongside a J-beta primer mix, a sample-barcoded 5' primer served in a second PCR lasting about 7 to 12 cycles. TCRdb reprocessed the 5' RACE reads via MiXCR and lists one record per CDR3 protein. Counted here are under 800,000 distinct CDR3 sequences, around 46% occurring once; the ten biggest clones make up around 20%. The specimen sequenced was blood. The source of these receptors is a woman between 55 and 75 years old in good health.

This clonotype has a single count. The gene calls are TRBV6-2 or TRBV6-3 and TRBJ2-3, with TRBD2 identical over 13 bases. The CDR3 has 16 amino acids. The germline gives CDR1 MNHEY, CDR2 SVGEGT. The ends lost 2 bases at V and 4 bases at J; junction bases unmatched: 3. Written as DNA, the CDR3 is TGTGCCAGCAGTTACGGGACTAGCGGGAATCCAGATACGCAGTATTTT. This sequence encodes CASSYGTSGNPDTQYF.

This clonotype has at least ten counts. This chain joins TRBV6-5 and TRBJ2-5, with a tentative D call TRBD1 (5 bases). Germline V lookup: CDR1 MNHEY, CDR2 SVGAGI. Deletions cut 6 bases from V and 1 base from J, with 15 bases between. This CDR3 is built from 15 residues. The DNA for the CDR3 is TGTGCCAGCAGAAACCTCAGGGCGTCCCAAGAGACCCAGTACTTC. Its translation is CASRNLRASQETQYF.

Comments on this clonotype: This CDR3 is missing its conserved last phenylalanine or tryptophan, likely due to a read error. This chain joins TRBV7-2 and TRBJ1-2, with 8 bases fitting TRBD1. Germline V gives CDR1 SGHTA, CDR2 FQGNSA. V lost 2 bases and J lost 4; bases outside the gene matches: 9. The CDR3 runs 16 residues. The CDR3 loop is CASSLQGAVVSYGYTV. The CDR3 DNA is TGTGCCAGCAGCTTACAGGGGGCGGTTGTCTCCTATGGCTACACCGTC.

The gene calls are TRBV24-1 and TRBJ2-5; no definite D call. Germline-derived CDR1 and CDR2 are KGHDR and SFDVKD. V was pared by 3 bases and J by 5 bases, with 15 bases between. The CDR3 is made up of 15 amino acids. For the CDR3, the DNA is TGTGCCACCAGTGATCTCCAGGATTTTCGGGAGACCCAGTACTTC. Residues: CATSDLQDFRETQYF.

The J gene is TRBJ1-1, the V gene TRBV28, with 8 bases that match TRBD1. The CDR3 loop spans 14 amino acids. Germline V CDR1 and CDR2: MDHEN, SYDVKM. J gave up 5 bases and V 5 bases, and 7 bases lay outside the gene matches. CDR3 coding DNA: TGTGCCAGCAGTACCAGGGGGCATCGGACTGAAGCTTTCTTT. It yields the protein CASSTRGHRTEAFF. The full variable domain, its missing parts supplied by reference TRBV28 and TRBJ1-1, is DVKVTQSSRYLVKRTGEKVFLECVQDMDHENMFWYRQDPGLGLRLIYFSYDVKMKEKGDIPEGYSVSREKKERFSLILESASTNQTSMYLCASSTRGHRTEAFFGQGTRLTVV.